This T cell receptor beta chain was observed in a study of early T cells in non-severe SARS-CoV-2 infection. The overall study: Unsorted whole blood bulk RNA was sequenced, with unpaired chains.

Deletions cut 4 bases from V and 2 bases from J, with 11 bases between. This CDR3 spans 13 amino acids. CDR1 and CDR2 (germline): DFQATT, SNEGSKA (reference sequence). About this clonotype: Its specificity is not known.

Study-wide points: Anti-spike CD8 responses were favored by VDJdb matching, which missed private and CD4 specificities.

Individual cDNA molecules carried attached unique molecular identifiers. TCRdb called the 5' RACE reads again in MiXCR, with one record for every CDR3 protein. Of around 93,000 distinct CDR3 sequences detected, approximately 12% appear once; the ten largest clones hold around 4.8%. The chain is built from TRBV20-1 and TRBJ2-5; TRBD1 is a possible D gene (6 bases). This TCR derives from an adult who was a healthcare worker with PCR-confirmed SARS-CoV-2 infection or an uninfected control (not recorded which). Sample: whole blood, taken at baseline. CDR3 protein: CSAMTGSQETQYF. CDR3 nucleotides: TGCAGTGCTATGACAGGTTCGCAAGAGACCCAGTACTTC.